The clone carrying this TCR beta chain has just one count. Deletions cut 3 bases from V and 2 bases from J, with 9 bases between. The CDR3 is 13 amino acids. The germline CDR1 and CDR2 sequences are SGHRS and YFSETQ. The sample comes from a study of shared clonotypes between healthy human individuals. Profiled with immunoSEQ multiplex PCR; TCRdb holds only in-frame clones, not every one. Here the sample spans 2,500,000 or so clones, approximately 94% being singletons. This TCR came from a man between 18 and 35 years old in good health. The sequenced sample consisted of naive CD4+ T cells sorted from blood. Subset indicated: CD45RA+ positively selected. This rearrangement joins TRBV5-1 to TRBJ2-7; perhaps TRBD1 as D (6 bases). For the CDR3, the DNA is TGCGCCAGCAGCTGGACAGAGACCTACGAGCAGTACTTC. Its protein product is CASSWTETYEQYF.